This TCR beta chain was recorded in a study of shared clonotypes between healthy human individuals. Study at large: Donors had three CD4 naive, three CD4 memory, two CD8 naive and one CD8 memory plate apiece. Study conclusions and caveats: Clonotype sharing among the donors was expected to vary with sequencing depth.

Naive CD8 cells were CD45RO-negative, positively selected for CCR7, excluding terminally differentiated effector memory CD45RA+ cells. V was clipped by 0 bases and J by 0 bases; unmatched bases: 8. The CDR3 has 19 residues. Per germline, CDR1 LGHNA and CDR2 YNFKEQ. Note on this clone: Its specificity is unknown.

The protocol was immunoSEQ multiplex PCR, while the TCRdb copy is restricted to in-frame clones and leaves out a portion. This sample has some 2,100,000 clones; 85% to 95% occur once, and the top ten carry around 1.7%. The chain employs TRBV4-2 and TRBJ2-3; 11 bases fit TRBD2. Source material: naive CD8+ T cells from PBMCs. The TCR sequence derives from a man between 18 and 35 years old in good health. Some clones in this sample may be carry-over from other donors' samples. The chain's CDR3 is CASSQDQLAGAGSTDTQYF. The CDR3 nucleotides are TGTGCCAGCAGCCAAGACCAACTAGCGGGAGCGGGGAGCACAGATACGCAGTATTTT.